This record concerns one TCR beta chain sequence. Antigen unknown. The V and J ends lost 5 bases and 1 base, in that order; junction bases with no gene match: 10. This CDR3 comprises 16 residues. Germline V lookup: CDR1 SGHTA, CDR2 FQGNSA. The sample comes from a study of T cell responses to AZD1222 COVID-19 vaccine. On the study more broadly: Second-dose intervals near 4 or 12 weeks were combined.

Assay: immunoSEQ multiplex PCR; the TCRdb copy retains only in-frame clones and omits some. This table holds 95,000 to 150,000 clones, approximately 89% found once. Study outcomes and limitations: Nearly half of the spike-specific TCRs reportedly recognize variant regions that carry no mutations. Baseline seropositives among AZD1222 recipients totaled only five to seven. Females outnumbered males among donors, who were mostly white British; clonal diversity was possibly underestimated.

The sequenced sample was peripheral blood, obtained on day 0 of AZD1222 vaccination. This clonotype originated in an adult in good health. The chain links TRBV7-2 to TRBJ2-7, with 8 bases fitting TRBD2. CDR3 residues: CASSPPLGTRSYEQYF. CDR3 DNA sequence: TGTGCCAGCAGCCCCCCCCTCGGGACTAGGTCCTACGAGCAGTACTTC.